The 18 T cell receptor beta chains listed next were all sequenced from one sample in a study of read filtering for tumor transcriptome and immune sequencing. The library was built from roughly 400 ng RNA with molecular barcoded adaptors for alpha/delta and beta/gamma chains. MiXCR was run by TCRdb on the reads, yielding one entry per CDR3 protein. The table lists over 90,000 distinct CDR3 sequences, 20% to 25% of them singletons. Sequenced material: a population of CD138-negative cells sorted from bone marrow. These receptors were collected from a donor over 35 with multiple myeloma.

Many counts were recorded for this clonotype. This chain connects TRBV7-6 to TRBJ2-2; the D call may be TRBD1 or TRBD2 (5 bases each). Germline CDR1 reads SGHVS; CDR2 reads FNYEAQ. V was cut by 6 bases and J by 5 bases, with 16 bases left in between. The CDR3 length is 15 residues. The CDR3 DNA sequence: TGTGCCAGCAGACCGATACGGGGCGGGACCGGGGAGCTGTTTTTT. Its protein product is CASRPIRGGTGELFF.

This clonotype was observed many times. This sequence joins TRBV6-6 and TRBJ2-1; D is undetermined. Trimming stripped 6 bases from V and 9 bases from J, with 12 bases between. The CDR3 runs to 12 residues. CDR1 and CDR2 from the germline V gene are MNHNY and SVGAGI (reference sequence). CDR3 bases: TGTGCCAGCAGGACTCTCTCCGGTGAGCAGTTCTTC. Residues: CASRTLSGEQFF.

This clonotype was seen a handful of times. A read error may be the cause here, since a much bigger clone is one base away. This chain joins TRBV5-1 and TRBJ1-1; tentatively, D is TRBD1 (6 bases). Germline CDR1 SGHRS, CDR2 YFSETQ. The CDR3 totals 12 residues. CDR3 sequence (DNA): TGCGCCAGCACGGAGGGGGGGACTGAAGCTCTCTTT. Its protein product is CASTEGGTEALF.

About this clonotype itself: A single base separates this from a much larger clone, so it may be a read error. The CDR3 DNA reads TGTGCCAGCCGGACAGGTTGGGGTGTGCAGTTCTTC. Amino acid sequence: CASRTGWGVQFF. The V gene is TRBV19, the J gene TRBJ2-1; 7 nucleotides align to TRBD1. Germline assignment: CDR1 LNHDA and CDR2 SQIVND (reference sequence). V lost 9 bases to trimming and J lost 12 bases; unmatched junction nucleotides: 11. The CDR3 contains 12 residues.

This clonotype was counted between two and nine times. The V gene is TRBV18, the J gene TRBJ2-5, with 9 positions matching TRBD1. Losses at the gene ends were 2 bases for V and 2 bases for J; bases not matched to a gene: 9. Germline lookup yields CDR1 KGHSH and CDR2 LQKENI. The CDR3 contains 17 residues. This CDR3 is CASSPFLQDRGQETQYF. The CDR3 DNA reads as TGTGCCAGCTCACCATTCCTTCAGGACAGGGGTCAAGAGACCCAGTACTTC.

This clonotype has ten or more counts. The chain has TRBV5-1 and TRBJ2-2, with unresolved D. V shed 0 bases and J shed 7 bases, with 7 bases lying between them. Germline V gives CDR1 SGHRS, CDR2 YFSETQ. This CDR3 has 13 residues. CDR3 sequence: CASSLAVGGELFF. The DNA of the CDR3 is TGCGCCAGCAGCTTGGCCGTGGGCGGGGAGCTGTTTTTT.

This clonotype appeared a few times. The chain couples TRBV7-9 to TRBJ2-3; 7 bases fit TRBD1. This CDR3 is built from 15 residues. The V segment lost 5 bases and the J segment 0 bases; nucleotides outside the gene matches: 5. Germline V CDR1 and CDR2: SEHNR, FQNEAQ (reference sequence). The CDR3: CASSRKQGSTDTQYF. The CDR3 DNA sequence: TGTGCCAGCAGCAGAAAACAGGGGAGCACAGATACGCAGTATTTT.

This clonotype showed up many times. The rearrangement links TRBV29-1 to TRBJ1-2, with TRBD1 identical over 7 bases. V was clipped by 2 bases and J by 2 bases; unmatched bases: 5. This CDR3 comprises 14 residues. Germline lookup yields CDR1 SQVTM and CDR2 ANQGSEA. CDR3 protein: CSVEYGRGNYGYTF. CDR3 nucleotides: TGCAGCGTTGAATACGGCAGGGGGAACTATGGCTACACCTTC.

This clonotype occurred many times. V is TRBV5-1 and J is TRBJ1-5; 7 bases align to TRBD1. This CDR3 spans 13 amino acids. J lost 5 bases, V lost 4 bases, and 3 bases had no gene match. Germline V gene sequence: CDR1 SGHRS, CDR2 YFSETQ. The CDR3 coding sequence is TGCGCCAGCAGCCAAACAGGGGATCAGCCCCAGCATTTT. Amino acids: CASSQTGDQPQHF.

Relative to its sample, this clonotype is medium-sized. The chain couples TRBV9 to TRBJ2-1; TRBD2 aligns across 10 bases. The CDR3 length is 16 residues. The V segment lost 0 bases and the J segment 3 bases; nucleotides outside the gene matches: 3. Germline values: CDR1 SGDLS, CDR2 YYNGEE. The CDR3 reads CASSVGSGGGYNEQFF. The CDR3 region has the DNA TGTGCCAGCAGCGTAGGGAGCGGGGGGGGCTACAATGAGCAGTTCTTC. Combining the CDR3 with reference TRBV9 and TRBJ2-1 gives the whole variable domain DSGVTQTPKHLITATGQRVTLRCSPRSGDLSVYWYQQSLDQGLQFLIQYYNGEERAKGNILERFSAQQFPDLHSELNLSSLELGDSALYFCASSVGSGGGYNEQFFGPGTRLTVL.

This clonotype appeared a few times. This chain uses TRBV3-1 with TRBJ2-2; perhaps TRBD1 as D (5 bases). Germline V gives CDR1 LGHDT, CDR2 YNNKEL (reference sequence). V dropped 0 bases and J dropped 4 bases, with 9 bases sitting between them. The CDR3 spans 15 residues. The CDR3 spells CASSQDWGPTGELFF. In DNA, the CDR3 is TGTGCCAGCAGCCAAGATTGGGGCCCCACCGGGGAGCTGTTTTTT.

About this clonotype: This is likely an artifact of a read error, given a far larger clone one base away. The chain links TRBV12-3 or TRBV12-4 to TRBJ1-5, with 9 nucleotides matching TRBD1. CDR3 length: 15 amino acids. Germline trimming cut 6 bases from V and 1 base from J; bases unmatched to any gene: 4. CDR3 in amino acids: CASSWTGESNQPQHF. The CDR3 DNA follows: TGTGCCAGCAGCTGGACAGGGGAGAGCAATCAGCCCCAGCATTTT.

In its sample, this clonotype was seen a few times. DNA for the CDR3: TGTGCCAGCAGTTACGACAGCTTCTCTGGAAACACCATATATTTT. Its translation: CASSYDSFSGNTIYF. The V and J genes are TRBV7-2 and TRBJ1-3; TRBD1 is a possible D gene (5 bases). The CDR3 extends over 15 amino acids. The ends were cut back, 6 bases at V and 0 bases at J, with 12 bases in the middle. The germline gives CDR1 SGHTA, CDR2 FQGNSA.

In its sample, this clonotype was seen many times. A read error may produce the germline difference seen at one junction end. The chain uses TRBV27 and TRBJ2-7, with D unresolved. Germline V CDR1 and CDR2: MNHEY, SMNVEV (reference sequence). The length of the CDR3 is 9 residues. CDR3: CASSYVPGF. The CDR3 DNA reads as TGTGCCAGCAGCTACGTTCCAGGCTTC.

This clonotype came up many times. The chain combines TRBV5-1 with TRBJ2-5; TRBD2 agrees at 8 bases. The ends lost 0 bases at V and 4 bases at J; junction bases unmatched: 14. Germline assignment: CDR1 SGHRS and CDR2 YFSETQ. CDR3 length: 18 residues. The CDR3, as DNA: TGCGCCAGCAGCTTGGGGTTAGCGGGGACTCCCGTCGGAGAGACCCAGTACTTC. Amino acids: CASSLGLAGTPVGETQYF.

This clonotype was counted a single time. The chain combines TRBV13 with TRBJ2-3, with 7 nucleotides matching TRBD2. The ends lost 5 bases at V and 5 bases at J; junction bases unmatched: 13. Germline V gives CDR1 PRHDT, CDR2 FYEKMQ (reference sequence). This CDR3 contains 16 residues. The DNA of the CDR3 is TGTGCCAGCAGCCCTACACCAGCGGGGTGCGGAGATACGCAGTATTTT. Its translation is CASSPTPAGCGDTQYF.

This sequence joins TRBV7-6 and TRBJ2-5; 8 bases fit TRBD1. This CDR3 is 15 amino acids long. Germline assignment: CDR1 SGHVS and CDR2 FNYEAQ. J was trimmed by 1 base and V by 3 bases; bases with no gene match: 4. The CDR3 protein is CASSLGTGIQETQYF. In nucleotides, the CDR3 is TGTGCCAGCAGCTTGGGGACAGGTATCCAAGAGACCCAGTACTTC.

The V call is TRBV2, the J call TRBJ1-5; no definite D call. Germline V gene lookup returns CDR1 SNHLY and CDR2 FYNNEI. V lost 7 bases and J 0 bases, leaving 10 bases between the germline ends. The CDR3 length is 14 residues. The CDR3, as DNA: TGTGCCAGCACTCCAGAAAATAGCAATCAGCCCCAGCATTTT. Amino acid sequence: CASTPENSNQPQHF.